Listed below are T cell receptor beta chains from one sample, sequenced in a study of blood T cell repertoires in COVID-19. Clones were read by immunoSEQ multiplex PCR, and TCRdb kept only the in-frame ones, dropping some. The repertoire holds about 68,000 clones, with 70% to 80% as singletons. Material for sequencing was peripheral blood. These receptors were collected from a human donor in a cohort sampled during active COVID-19. CDR3s include the opening cysteine and the closing phenylalanine or tryptophan. Fields, in order: D gene, V gene, J gene, CDR3 protein. A D gene is named only where the DNA matches it firmly.

.	TRBV7-9	TRBJ1-1	CASSLFEHRSQAFF
.	TRBV2	TRBJ1-6	CAGEGHDNSPLHF
.	TRBV27	TRBJ2-6	CASSLSGANVLTF
TRBD2	TRBV29-1	TRBJ2-1	CSTAPSGNEQFF
TRBD1	TRBV2	TRBJ1-1	CADLGQGLNTEAFF
.	TRBV7-2	TRBJ2-2	CASRQAYRELFF
.	TRBV9	TRBJ1-3	CASSSQTELRNTIYF
.	TRBV5-1	TRBJ1-4	CASSLGQVATNEKLFF
.	TRBV5-8	TRBJ1-2	CASSLGLSRGYGYTF
TRBD2	TRBV4-3	TRBJ2-7	CASSLGTSGAYEQYF
.	TRBV28	TRBJ1-5	CASSLFSEGGQPQHF
.	TRBV7-2	TRBJ2-1	CASSLAEYNEQFF
.	TRBV4-3	TRBJ1-6	CASSQESGAYGNSPLHF
.	TRBV19	TRBJ2-2	CASSIEVATGELFF
.	TRBV4-1	TRBJ1-2	CASSQSQGYGYTF
TRBD1	TRBV24-1	TRBJ1-5	CATRTPPLRGRWIHSNQPQHF
.	TRBV5-1	TRBJ2-3	CASSLAGNTDTQYF
.	TRBV10-3	TRBJ2-1	CAIRLAPRDEQFF
TRBD2	TRBV27	TRBJ2-1	CASSKSPGLATHEQFF
TRBD1	TRBV6-6	TRBJ2-7	CASSYNRGNTAQYF
.	TRBV12-3/TRBV12-4	TRBJ1-3	CASSFWLGNTIYF
TRBD2	TRBV3-1/TRBV3-2	TRBJ2-1	CASSKTTSGAYNEQFF
.	TRBV11-2	TRBJ2-3	CASSLLLAGRGHTQYF
.	TRBV18	TRBJ1-1	CASSPRQLGTEAFF
.	TRBV7-9	TRBJ1-4	CASSRNRARGEKLFF
TRBD2	TRBV7-2	TRBJ2-3	CASSARLAGGPSTDTQYF
TRBD1	TRBV3-1/TRBV3-2	TRBJ1-2	CASSLRGQGSYGYTF
TRBD2	TRBV6-2/TRBV6-3	TRBJ2-1	CASSPPVYSGYNEQFF
.	TRBV28	TRBJ1-1	CASSLGSAGRRPTEAFF
.	TRBV24-1	TRBJ2-2	CATSSGEGTGELFF
TRBD2	TRBV7-2	TRBJ2-2	CASSRSGGPPPGELFF
TRBD1	TRBV11-2	TRBJ1-2	CASSQDRAYGYTF
.	TRBV11-3	TRBJ1-1	CASSLGGVNTEAFF
TRBD1	TRBV7-3	TRBJ1-4	CASSLTGTGGEKLFF
.	TRBV19	TRBJ1-2	CASNRDWAEYGYTF
TRBD1	TRBV5-8	TRBJ2-3	CASSRDSSSTDTQYF
TRBD1	TRBV24-1	TRBJ2-2	CATSGGTGPNTGELFF
.	TRBV7-2	TRBJ1-3	CASSLGSWPSGNTIYF
.	TRBV9	TRBJ1-2	CASSVGWGLDYGYTF
.	TRBV6-5	TRBJ1-2	CASSSRVGTNYGYTF
TRBD1	TRBV7-9	TRBJ1-5	CASSRDRQNQPQHF
TRBD1	TRBV27	TRBJ2-1	CASRFRDRGWHEQFF
.	TRBV27	TRBJ1-3	CASSSAKGYTIYF
TRBD2	TRBV7-2	TRBJ2-5	CASSPRLAGGRETQYF
.	TRBV7-6	TRBJ1-1	CASSLATESNTEAFF
TRBD2	TRBV7-2	TRBJ2-3	CASSRGGFSTDTQYF
TRBD2	TRBV11-2	TRBJ2-7	CASSLRGGANYEQYF
.	TRBV10-3	TRBJ2-3	CAIRPFRGSTDTQYF
TRBD2	TRBV7-9	TRBJ2-5	CASSLGGRRETQYF
TRBD2	TRBV24-1	TRBJ2-1	CATSIAGYSYNEQFF
.	TRBV2	TRBJ2-5	CASSGTRGEETQYF